This T cell receptor beta chain originates from a study of shared clonotypes between healthy human individuals. Study context: Ranging from 18 to 49 in age, donors were two women and a few men. Each donor had three CD4 naive, three CD4 memory, two CD8 naive and one CD8 memory plate.

CDR1 is MGHRA, CDR2 YSYEKL, per germline. The V gene lost 0 bases and the J gene lost 6 bases, with 15 bases spanning the gap. CDR3 length: 15 amino acids. Several immunoSEQ 96-well plates shared each subset's DNA, each plate a replicate. The DNA input per sorted-subset replicate PCR was about 220 ng, corresponding to 25,000 to 30,000 T cell genomes. Data came from immunoSEQ multiplex PCR; TCRdb stores just in-frame clones and leaves some out. This table holds just over 2,000,000 clones, over 85% found once. Naive CD8 cells lacked CD45RO, underwent positive selection for CCR7 and left out terminally differentiated effector memory CD45RA+ cells.

The V call is TRBV4-1, the J call TRBJ2-7, with D hard to call. The TCR originated in a man aged 18-30 years in good health. Sequenced material: naive CD8+ T cells sorted from blood. The CDR3 coding sequence is TGCGCCAGCAGCCAAGATCCCGGGTTGGCGCTCGAGCAGTACTTC. Translation: CASSQDPGLALEQYF.